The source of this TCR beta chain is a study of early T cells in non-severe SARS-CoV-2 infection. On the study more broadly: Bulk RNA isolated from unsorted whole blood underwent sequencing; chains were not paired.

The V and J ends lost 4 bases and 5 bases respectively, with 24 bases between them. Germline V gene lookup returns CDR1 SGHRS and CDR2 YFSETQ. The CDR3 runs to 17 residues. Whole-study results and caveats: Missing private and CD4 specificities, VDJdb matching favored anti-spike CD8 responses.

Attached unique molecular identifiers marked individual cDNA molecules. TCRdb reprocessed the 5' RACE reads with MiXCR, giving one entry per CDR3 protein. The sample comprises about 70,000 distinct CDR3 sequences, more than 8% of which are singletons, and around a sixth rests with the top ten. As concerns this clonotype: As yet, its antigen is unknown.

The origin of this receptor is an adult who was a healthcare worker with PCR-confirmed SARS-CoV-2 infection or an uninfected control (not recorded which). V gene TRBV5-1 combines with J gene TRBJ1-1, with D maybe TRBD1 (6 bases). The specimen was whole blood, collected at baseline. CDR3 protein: CASSPRVGRQVGTEAFF. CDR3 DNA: TGCGCCAGCAGCCCCAGAGTTGGGCGACAGGTTGGGACTGAAGCTTTCTTT.